Listed below are T cell receptor beta chains from one sample, sequenced in a study of CD4 T cells in relation to SARS-CoV-2 and coronaviruses. This table comes from immunoSEQ multiplex PCR, and its TCRdb copy is limited to in-frame clones, with some not included. The sample shows roughly 60,000 clones, roughly 93% of them seen only once. Material for sequencing was naive CD4+ T cells from PBMCs. These receptors all stem from a human donor in good health. CDR3s leave out the opening cysteine and the closing phenylalanine or tryptophan.

TRBV18	TRBJ2-3	ASSPISADTQY
TRBV12-3/TRBV12-4	TRBJ1-2	ASRAGHLYGYT
TRBV11-2	TRBJ2-5	ASSRDRVKETQY
TRBV6-5	TRBJ1-1	ASRPPQGSEAF
TRBV3-1/TRBV3-2	TRBJ2-5	ASSQGTQY
TRBV5-4	TRBJ2-3	AYKLPRTDTQY
TRBV10-1	TRBJ2-5	ASSRYRQGIGETQY
TRBV12-3/TRBV12-4	TRBJ1-2	ASSYDGQGGYT
TRBV3-1/TRBV3-2	TRBJ2-7	ASSQVAGEYEQY
TRBV7-9	TRBJ2-7	ASSSGEGAREQY